This passage covers 4 T cell receptor beta chains from one sample sequenced in a study of T cell responses to AZD1222 COVID-19 vaccine. Clones were sequenced by immunoSEQ multiplex PCR, and TCRdb holds only the in-frame ones, with some missing. The table records 150,000 or so clones, roughly 90% of them present only once. The source was peripheral blood, collected on day 0 of MenACWY control vaccination. Receptor source: an adult in good health.

The genes are TRBV6-6 and TRBJ1-5; the match to TRBD1 covers 8 bases. Germline assignment: CDR1 MNHNY and CDR2 SVGAGI (reference sequence). The CDR3 runs 15 residues. The ends lost 8 bases at V and 4 bases at J; junction bases unmatched: 10. CDR3 nucleotide sequence: TGTGCCAGCGGGGACAGGATCGGAACGAATCAGCCCCAGCATTTT. Translation gives CASGDRIGTNQPQHF.

This chain uses TRBV4-1 with TRBJ2-7; unclear D gene. The CDR3 sequence is 16 residues long. The germline V gene has CDR1 MGHRA and CDR2 YSYEKL. The V end was cut by 3 bases, the J end by 4 bases, with 19 bases between. The CDR3 region has the DNA TGCGCCAGCAGCCACGTCGGTGGGATCGGGCTTTACGAGCAGTACGTC. Its protein product is CASSHVGGIGLYEQYV.

The V call is TRBV7-9, the J call TRBJ2-7, with TRBD1 matching 10 bases. The germline gives CDR1 SEHNR, CDR2 FQNEAQ (reference sequence). CDR3 size: 16 residues. Trimming cost V 2 bases and J 2 bases; bases outside gene matches: 6. In DNA, the CDR3 is TGTGCCAGCAGCTTACCCCGGGACAGGGGAACCTACGAGCAGTACTTC. Its protein product is CASSLPRDRGTYEQYF.

V and J are TRBV18 and TRBJ2-7; D is unresolved. The germline V gene has CDR1 KGHSH and CDR2 LQKENI. V dropped 2 bases and J dropped 3 bases, with 5 bases sitting between them. The CDR3 sequence is 12 residues long. CDR3 DNA: TGTGCCAGCTCACCAGGGAACTACGAGCAGTACGTC. This encodes CASSPGNYEQYV.